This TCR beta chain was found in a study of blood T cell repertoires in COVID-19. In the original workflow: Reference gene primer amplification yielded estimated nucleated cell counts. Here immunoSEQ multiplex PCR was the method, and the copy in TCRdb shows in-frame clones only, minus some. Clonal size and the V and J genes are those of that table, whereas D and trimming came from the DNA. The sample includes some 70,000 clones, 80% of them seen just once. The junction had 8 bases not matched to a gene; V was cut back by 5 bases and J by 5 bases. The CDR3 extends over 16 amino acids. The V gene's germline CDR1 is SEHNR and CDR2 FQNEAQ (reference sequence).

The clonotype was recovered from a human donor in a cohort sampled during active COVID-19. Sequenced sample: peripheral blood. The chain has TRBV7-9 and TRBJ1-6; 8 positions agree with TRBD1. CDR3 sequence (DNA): TGTGCCAGCAGCCGTCAGGGGGCACTAAATAATTCACCCCTCCACTTT. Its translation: CASSRQGALNNSPLHF.